A selection of T cell receptor beta chains follows, all from one sample in a study of shared clonotypes between healthy human individuals. TCRdb's table, derived via immunoSEQ multiplex PCR, lists solely in-frame clones and lacks some. The table has a few hundred thousand clones, over 95% seen once. Sequenced material: naive CD8+ T cells sorted from blood. The receptors here all came from a woman younger than 45 in good health. The CDR3 runs from the conserved cysteine through the conserved F or W. Fields, in order: CDR3 protein, CDR3 DNA, J gene, D gene, V gene, clone size. The D gene is left open where the match is weak. A row's size may be missing; if present it is once, few, many or a size class.

CDR3: CASGIRASDYNEQFF
DNA: TGTGCCAGCGGTATCAGGGCTTCGGATTACAATGAGCAGTTCTTC
J: TRBJ2-1
D: .
V: TRBV27
size: .

CDR3: CASSAGGQGASEQFF
DNA: TGTGCCAGCAGCGCCGGGGGACAGGGGGCGAGTGAGCAGTTCTTC
J: TRBJ2-1
D: TRBD1
V: TRBV9
size: .

CDR3: CASSLDWDSPNEQYF
DNA: TGCGCCAGCAGCTTGGACTGGGACTCCCCTAACGAGCAGTACTTC
J: TRBJ2-7
D: .
V: TRBV5-1
size: .

CDR3: CASSLERGTYEQYF
DNA: TGTGCCAGCAGTCTTGAGCGGGGGACCTACGAGCAGTACTTC
J: TRBJ2-7
D: TRBD2
V: TRBV6-1
size: .

CDR3: CASSLGDRSYTF
DNA: TGCGCCAGCAGCTTGGGGGACAGGAGCTACACCTTC
J: TRBJ1-2
D: TRBD1
V: TRBV5-1
size: .

CDR3: CASSATLGTPTVTDTQYF
DNA: TGTGCCAGCAGCGCCACCCTCGGGACACCTACGGTCACAGATACGCAGTATTTT
J: TRBJ2-3
D: .
V: TRBV7-9
size: .

CDR3: CASSPGNQPQHF
DNA: TGTGCCAGTAGCCCTGGAAATCAGCCCCAGCATTTT
J: TRBJ1-5
D: .
V: TRBV19
size: .

CDR3: CASTPWEGGNTEAFF
DNA: TGTGCCAGCACCCCGTGGGAGGGGGGGAACACTGAAGCTTTCTTT
J: TRBJ1-1
D: .
V: TRBV6-1
size: .

CDR3: CASSSPATGAGGYTF
DNA: TGTGCCAGCAGTTCCCCAGCTACAGGGGCCGGAGGCTACACCTTC
J: TRBJ1-2
D: TRBD1
V: TRBV27
size: .

CDR3: CASSLGPNTEAFF
DNA: TGTGCCAGCAGTTTAGGGCCTAACACTGAAGCTTTCTTT
J: TRBJ1-1
D: .
V: TRBV6-1
size: .

CDR3: CASSLENNRVNNEQFF
DNA: TGTGCCAGCAGCTTGGAAAATAACAGGGTAAACAATGAGCAGTTCTTC
J: TRBJ2-1
D: .
V: TRBV5-4
size: once

CDR3: CASRGRVSHEQYF
DNA: TGCGCCAGCCGGGGCAGGGTATCCCACGAGCAGTACTTC
J: TRBJ2-7
D: .
V: TRBV4-1
size: .

CDR3: CASSQEGLSISYEQYF
DNA: TGCGCCAGCAGCCAAGAAGGGTTATCCATTTCCTACGAGCAGTACTTC
J: TRBJ2-7
D: .
V: TRBV4-1
size: .